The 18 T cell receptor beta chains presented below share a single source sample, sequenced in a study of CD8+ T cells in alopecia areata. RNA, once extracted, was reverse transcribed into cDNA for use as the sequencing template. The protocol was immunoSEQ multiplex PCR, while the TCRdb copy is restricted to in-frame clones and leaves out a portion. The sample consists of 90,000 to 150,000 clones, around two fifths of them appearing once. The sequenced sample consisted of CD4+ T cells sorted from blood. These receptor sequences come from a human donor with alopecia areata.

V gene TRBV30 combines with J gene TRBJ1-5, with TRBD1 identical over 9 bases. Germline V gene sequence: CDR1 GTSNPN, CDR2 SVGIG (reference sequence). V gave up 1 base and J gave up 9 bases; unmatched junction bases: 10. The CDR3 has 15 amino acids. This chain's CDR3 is CAWSGNRGLDRPQHF. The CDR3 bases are TGTGCCTGGAGTGGAAACAGGGGGCTGGATCGGCCCCAGCATTTT.

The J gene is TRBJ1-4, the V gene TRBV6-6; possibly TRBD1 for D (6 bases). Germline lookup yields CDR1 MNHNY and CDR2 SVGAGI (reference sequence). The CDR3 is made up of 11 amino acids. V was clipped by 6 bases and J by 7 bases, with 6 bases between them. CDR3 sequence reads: CASRGGEKLFF. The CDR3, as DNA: TGTGCCAGCAGAGGGGGTGAAAAACTGTTTTTT.

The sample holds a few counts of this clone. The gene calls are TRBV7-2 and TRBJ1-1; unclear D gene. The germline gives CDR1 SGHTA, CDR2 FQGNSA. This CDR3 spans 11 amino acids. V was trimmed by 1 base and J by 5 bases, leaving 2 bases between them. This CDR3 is CASSLVTEAFF. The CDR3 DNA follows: TGTGCCAGCAGCTTAGTGACTGAAGCTTTCTTT. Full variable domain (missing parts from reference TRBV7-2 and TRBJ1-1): GAGVSQSPSNKVTEKGKDVELRCDPISGHTALYWYRQSLGQGLEFLIYFQGNSAPDKSGLPSDRFSAERTGGSVSTLTIQRTQQEDSAVYLCASSLVTEAFFGQGTRLTVV.

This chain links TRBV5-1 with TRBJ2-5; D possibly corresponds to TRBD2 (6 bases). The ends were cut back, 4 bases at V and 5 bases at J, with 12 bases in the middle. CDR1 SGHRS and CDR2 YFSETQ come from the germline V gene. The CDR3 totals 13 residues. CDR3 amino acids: CASSRDFGETQYF. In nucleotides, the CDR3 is TGCGCCAGCAGCCGGGACTTTGGGGAGACCCAGTACTTC.

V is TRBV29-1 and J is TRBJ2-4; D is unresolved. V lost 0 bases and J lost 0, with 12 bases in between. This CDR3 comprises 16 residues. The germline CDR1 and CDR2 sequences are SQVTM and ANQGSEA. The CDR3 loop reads CSVEEEIQLAKNIQYF. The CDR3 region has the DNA TGCAGCGTTGAAGAGGAGATTCAGCTAGCCAAAAACATTCAGTACTTC.

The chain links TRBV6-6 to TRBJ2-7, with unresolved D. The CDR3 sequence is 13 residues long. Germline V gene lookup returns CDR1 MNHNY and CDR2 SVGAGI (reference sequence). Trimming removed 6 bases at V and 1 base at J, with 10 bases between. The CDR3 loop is CASSPPGSYEQYF. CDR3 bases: TGTGCCAGCAGCCCCCCCGGGTCCTACGAGCAGTACTTC.

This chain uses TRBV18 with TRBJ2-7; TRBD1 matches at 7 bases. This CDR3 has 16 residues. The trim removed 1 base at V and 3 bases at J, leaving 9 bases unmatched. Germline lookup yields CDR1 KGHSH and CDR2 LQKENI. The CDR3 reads CASSPLRQGEVYEQYF. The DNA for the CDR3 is TGTGCCAGCTCACCACTCAGACAGGGTGAAGTCTACGAGCAGTACTTC.

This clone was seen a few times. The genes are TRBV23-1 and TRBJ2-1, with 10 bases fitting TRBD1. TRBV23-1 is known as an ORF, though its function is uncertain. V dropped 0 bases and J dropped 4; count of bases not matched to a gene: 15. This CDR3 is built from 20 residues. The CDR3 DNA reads TGCGCCAGCAGTCAATCTGACAGGGGGCTTTCTACCCTATGTTACAATGAGCAGTTCTTC. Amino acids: CASSQSDRGLSTLCYNEQFF.

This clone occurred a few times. CDR3 sequence reads: CSGGVGNNEQFF. The DNA of the CDR3 is TGCAGCGGCGGTGTGGGGAACAATGAGCAGTTCTTC. The V gene is TRBV29-1, the J gene TRBJ2-1, with unresolved D. Germline CDR1 reads SQVTM; CDR2 reads ANQGSEA. V dropped 7 bases and J dropped 5 bases, with 12 bases sitting between them. This CDR3 comprises 12 residues.

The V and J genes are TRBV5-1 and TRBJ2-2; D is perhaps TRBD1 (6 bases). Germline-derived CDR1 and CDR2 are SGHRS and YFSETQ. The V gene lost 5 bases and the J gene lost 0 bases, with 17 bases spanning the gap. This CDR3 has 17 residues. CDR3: CASRPGQKGSNTGELFF. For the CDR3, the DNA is TGCGCCAGCAGGCCGGGACAAAAGGGCTCGAACACCGGGGAGCTGTTTTTT.

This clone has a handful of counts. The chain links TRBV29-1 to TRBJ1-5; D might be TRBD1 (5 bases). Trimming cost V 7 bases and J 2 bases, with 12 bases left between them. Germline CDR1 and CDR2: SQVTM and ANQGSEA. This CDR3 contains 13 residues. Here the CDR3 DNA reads TGCAGCGGCAAGAGGGGCGGCAATCAGCCCCAGCATTTT. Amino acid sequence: CSGKRGGNQPQHF.

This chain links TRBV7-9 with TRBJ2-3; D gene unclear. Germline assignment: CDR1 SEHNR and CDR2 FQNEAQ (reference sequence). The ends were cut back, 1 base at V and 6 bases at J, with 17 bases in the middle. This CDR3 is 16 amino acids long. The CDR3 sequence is CASSLGPTAPWDTQYF. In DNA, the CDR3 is TGTGCCAGCAGCTTAGGCCCCACAGCGCCCTGGGATACGCAGTATTTT.

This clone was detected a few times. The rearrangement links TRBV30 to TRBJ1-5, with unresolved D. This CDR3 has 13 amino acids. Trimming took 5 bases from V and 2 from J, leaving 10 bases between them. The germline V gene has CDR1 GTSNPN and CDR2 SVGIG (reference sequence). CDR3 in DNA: TGTGCCTGGGCAAGAGGGCGCAATCAGCCCCAGCATTTT. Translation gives CAWARGRNQPQHF.

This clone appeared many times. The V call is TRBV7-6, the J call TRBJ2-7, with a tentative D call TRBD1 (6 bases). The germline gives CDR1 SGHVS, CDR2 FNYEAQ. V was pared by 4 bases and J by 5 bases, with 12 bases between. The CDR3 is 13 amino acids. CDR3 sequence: CASSSSRGNEQYF. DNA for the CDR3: TGTGCCAGCAGCTCATCAAGGGGGAACGAGCAGTACTTC.

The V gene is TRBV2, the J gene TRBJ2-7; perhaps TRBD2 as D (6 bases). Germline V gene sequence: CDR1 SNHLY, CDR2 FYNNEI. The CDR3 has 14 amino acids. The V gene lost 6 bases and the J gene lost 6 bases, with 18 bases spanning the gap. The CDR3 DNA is TGTGCCAGCAGCGGGGCGGGATTCATGGTCGAGCAGTACTTC. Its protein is CASSGAGFMVEQYF.

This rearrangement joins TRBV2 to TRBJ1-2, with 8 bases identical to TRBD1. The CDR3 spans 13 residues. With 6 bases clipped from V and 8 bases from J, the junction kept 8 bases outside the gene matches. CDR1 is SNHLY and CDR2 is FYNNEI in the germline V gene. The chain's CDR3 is CASRDQGARGYTF. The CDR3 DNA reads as TGTGCCAGCAGGGATCAGGGGGCTCGAGGCTACACCTTC.

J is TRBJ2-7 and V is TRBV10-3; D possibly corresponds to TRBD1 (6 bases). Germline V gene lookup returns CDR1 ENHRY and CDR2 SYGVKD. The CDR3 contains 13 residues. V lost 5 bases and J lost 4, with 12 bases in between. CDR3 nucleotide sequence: TGTGCCATCAGTACAGGGTTCCGTTACGAGCAGTACTTC. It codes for CAISTGFRYEQYF.

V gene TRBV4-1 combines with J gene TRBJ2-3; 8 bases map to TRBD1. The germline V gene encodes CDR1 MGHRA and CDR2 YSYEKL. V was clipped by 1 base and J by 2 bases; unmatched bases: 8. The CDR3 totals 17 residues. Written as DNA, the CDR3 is TGCGCCAGCAGCCAAGGAAAACAGGGGGGATTCACAGATACGCAGTATTTT. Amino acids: CASSQGKQGGFTDTQYF.